Listed here are 15 T cell receptor beta chains from one sample, sequenced in a study of metastatic and nonmetastatic thyroid tumors. Thyroid surgery was performed in patients who had received no treatment beforehand. TCRdb redid the clone calls on the PCR reads using MiXCR. The repertoire holds roughly 7,000 clones, with 39% as singletons. The sample was tumor tissue. All receptors come from a female donor with papillary thyroid cancer or a benign thyroid nodule (not recorded which). Some clones in this sample may be carry-over from other donors' samples.

This clone has only a few counts. The rearrangement links TRBV10-3 to TRBJ1-2; perhaps TRBD1 as D (5 bases). This CDR3 contains 14 residues. Germline loops: CDR1 ENHRY, CDR2 SYGVKD. With 2 bases removed from V and 3 bases from J, the gap between germline ends came to 10 bases. The CDR3 sequence is CAISERGRDYGYTF. CDR3 nucleotide sequence: TGTGCCATCAGTGAGAGGGGCCGAGACTATGGCTACACCTTC.

With regard to this clone: Germline and junction disagree at one end, which may indicate a read error. The V gene is TRBV15, the J gene TRBJ2-1, with 8 bases aligning to TRBD2. Per the germline V gene, CDR1 is LNHNV and CDR2 is YYDKDF (reference sequence). CDR3 length equals 13 residues. The CDR3 spells CATIAGSANEHFF. The CDR3 DNA reads TGTGCCACCATAGCGGGGAGTGCGAATGAGCATTTCTTC.

On this clone itself: It is likely a read error, because the conserved phenylalanine at the end of the CDR3 is missing. The gene calls are TRBV12-3 or TRBV12-4 and TRBJ2-2; possible D gene TRBD1, 6 bases. The CDR3 spans 15 residues. CDR3 residues: CASSLRQGYTGALFS. The CDR3 DNA follows: TGTGCCAGCAGTTTAAGGCAGGGGTACACCGGGGCGCTGTTTTCT.

This clone was counted between two and nine times. The chain links TRBV15 to TRBJ2-5; D remains unclear. V lost 1 base and J lost 2, with 8 bases in between. This CDR3 has 14 amino acids. Looked up from germline, CDR1 is LNHNV and CDR2 is YYDKDF (reference sequence). The CDR3 bases are TGTGCCACCAGCAGAGTGGGATTTCAAGAGACCCAGTACTTC. This gives the protein CATSRVGFQETQYF.

This clone showed up just a few times. The rearrangement joins TRBV25-1 to TRBJ1-5; 7 nucleotides line up with TRBD1. Trimming removed 7 bases from V and 6 bases from J; junction bases left unmatched: 3. The germline V gene has CDR1 MGHDK and CDR2 SYGVNS. The CDR3 has 12 residues. The CDR3 region has the DNA TGTGCCAGCAAGGGGGCGGGTCAGCCCCAGCATTTT. This encodes CASKGAGQPQHF.

This chain connects TRBV11-2 to TRBJ2-7, with 9 nucleotides matching TRBD2. This CDR3 is built from 16 residues. The V segment lost 5 bases and the J segment 2 bases; nucleotides outside the gene matches: 10. In germline, CDR1 is SGHAT, CDR2 FQNNGV. CDR3 coding DNA: TGTGCCAGCAGCGCTATAAAGCGGGAGGCGCCCTACGAGCAGTACTTC. The encoded protein is CASSAIKREAPYEQYF.

The CDR3 sequence: CASSLGDPGTGGSYEQYF. The DNA for the CDR3 is TGCGCCAGCAGCTTGGGGGACCCCGGGACAGGGGGTTCCTACGAGCAGTACTTC. This chain joins TRBV5-1 and TRBJ2-7, with 11 positions matching TRBD1. The CDR3 runs to 18 residues. Germline values: CDR1 SGHRS, CDR2 YFSETQ. V was clipped by 0 bases and J by 1 base; unmatched bases: 9. The entire variable domain, with the rest obtained from reference TRBV5-1 and TRBJ2-7, is as follows: KAGVTQTPRYLIKTRGQQVTLSCSPISGHRSVSWYQQTPGQGLQFLFEYFSETQRNKGNFPGRFSGRQFSNSRSEMNVSTLELGDSALYLCASSLGDPGTGGSYEQYFGPGTRLTVT.

This clone was seen only a few times. The chain combines TRBV7-2 with TRBJ2-7; the D gene is possibly TRBD1 (6 bases). V shed 2 bases and J shed 4 bases, with 12 bases lying between them. The CDR3 runs to 14 residues. Germline loops: CDR1 SGHTA, CDR2 FQGNSA. CDR3 sequence reads: CASSLNRVTYEQYF. CDR3 DNA: TGTGCCAGCAGCTTAAACAGGGTCACGTACGAGCAGTACTTC.

The J gene is TRBJ1-2, the V gene TRBV6-1; tentatively, D is TRBD1 (6 bases). This CDR3 comprises 13 residues. Germline V gives CDR1 MNHNS, CDR2 SASEGT. Trimming pared 5 bases from V and 6 bases from J, leaving 13 bases between. CDR3 nucleotide sequence: TGTGCCAGCAGTCTAACAGGGAATAATGGCTACACCTTC. Protein sequence: CASSLTGNNGYTF.

This clone appeared a few times. The V call is TRBV7-9, the J call TRBJ1-5, with unresolved D. The CDR3 loop spans 12 amino acids. CDR1 SEHNR and CDR2 FQNEAQ come from the germline V gene (reference sequence). Trimming removed 8 bases from V and 1 base from J, with 6 bases in between. CDR3 residues: CASSRSNQPQHF. The CDR3 DNA follows: TGTGCCAGCTCACGGAGCAATCAGCCCCAGCATTTT. The full variable domain, completed using reference TRBV7-9 and TRBJ1-5, is DTGVSQNPRHKITKRGQNVTFRCDPISEHNRLYWYRQTLGQGPEFLTYFQNEAQLEKSRLLSDRFSAERPKGSFSTLEIQRTEQGDSAMYLCASSRSNQPQHFGDGTRLSIL.

This sequence joins TRBV6-1 and TRBJ2-7; 9 nucleotides match TRBD1. The CDR3 spans 13 residues. V was pared by 11 bases and J by 3 bases, with 8 bases of the junction left unmatched. Germline V gene sequence: CDR1 MNHNS, CDR2 SASEGT. In DNA, the CDR3 is TGTGCCTCCCGGACAGGGGAGGTCTACGAGCAGTACTTC. Translated, it gives CASRTGEVYEQYF.

The V and J genes are TRBV20-1 and TRBJ1-5, with D possibly matching TRBD1 (5 bases). Trimming cost V 3 bases and J 7 bases, with 13 bases left between them. CDR3 length equals 13 residues. Germline values: CDR1 DFQATT, CDR2 SNEGSKA (reference sequence). The CDR3 spells CSASGQGGQPQHF. The CDR3 DNA follows: TGCAGTGCTAGTGGGCAGGGTGGACAGCCCCAGCATTTT.

This clone is medium-sized by share. The J gene is TRBJ1-1, the V gene TRBV5-1, with 10 bases lining up with TRBD1. Unmatched junction bases numbered 12, after V lost 4 bases and J lost 0 bases. The CDR3 runs to 18 residues. Germline V CDR1 and CDR2: SGHRS, YFSETQ. For the CDR3, the DNA is TGCGCCAGCAGCACCCGGGGGGGACAGGGGATAATGAACACTGAAGCTTTCTTT. Translated: CASSTRGGQGIMNTEAFF.

The chain combines TRBV11-2 with TRBJ2-3; 14 positions agree with TRBD2. CDR1 and CDR2 from the germline V gene are SGHAT and FQNNGV. V trimming: 4 bases; J trimming: 3 bases; junction bases outside the gene matches: 6. The CDR3 length is 17 residues. CDR3 nucleotide sequence: TGTGCCAGCAGCTCCGGGACTAGCGGGAGTAGGACAGATACGCAGTATTTT. This sequence encodes CASSSGTSGSRTDTQYF.

This chain uses TRBV5-6 with TRBJ2-3, with D tentatively TRBD2 (5 bases). V was trimmed by 2 bases and J by 2 bases, leaving 15 bases between them. The CDR3 is 16 amino acids. Germline V CDR1 and CDR2: SGHDT, YYEEEE. CDR3 coding DNA: TGTGCCAGCAGCTTTCTGCGGGCAGCCAACACAGATACGCAGTATTTT. Protein product: CASSFLRAANTDTQYF.